This TCR beta chain is from a study of T cell repertoires in cytomegalovirus infection. TCRdb reprocessed the reads with MiXCR, giving one entry per CDR3 protein. The repertoire holds around 530,000 distinct CDR3 sequences, with approximately 15% as singletons. Study-wide results and limits: The ex vivo response showed dominance by HLA-C-restricted CMV-specific TCR beta clonotypes.

This clonotype was found a few times. As yet, its antigen is unknown. The V end was cut by 2 bases, the J end by 0 bases, with 4 bases between. The CDR3 contains 13 residues. CDR1 MGHRA and CDR2 YSYEKL come from the germline V gene. The origin of this receptor is a human donor in good health (CMV status not recorded). Some clones in this sample may be carry-over from other donors' samples. The gene calls are TRBV4-1 and TRBJ1-1; D remains ambiguous. The specimen sequenced was CD8+ T cells from PBMCs. The CDR3 region is CASSQIMNTEAFF. The CDR3 DNA is TGCGCCAGCAGCCAAATTATGAACACTGAAGCTTTCTTT.